This T cell receptor (beta chain) is drawn from a study of T cell repertoires in cytomegalovirus infection. Study overall: In public TCR beta signatures, there were indications of both CMV infection and matching HLA type. Study-wide points: Based on cumulative public TCR beta family frequency, carriers of CMV plus the relevant HLA were identified. In two of eight donors, the top clonotype was HLA-C-restricted CMV-specific.

CDR1 is GTSNPN, CDR2 SVGIG, per germline (reference sequence). The CDR3 is made up of 13 amino acids. The V end lost 0 bases, the J end lost 6 bases, and 12 bases lay between the germline ends. A remark on this clonotype: What it binds is unknown.

Each CDR3 protein is one row after TCRdb ran MiXCR on the reads. Among 400,000 or so distinct CDR3 sequences listed, roughly 30% were seen once. This chain connects TRBV30 to TRBJ2-7; a weak D match, TRBD2 (6 bases). This TCR was sampled from a human donor in good health (CMV status not recorded). Some clones in this sample may be carry-over from other donors' samples. Sequenced material: PBMCs. As DNA, the CDR3 is TGTGCCTGGAGTGTTAGCGGCCCTGGCGAGCAGTACTTC. It specifies CAWSVSGPGEQYF. The full variable domain, in which reference TRBV30 and TRBJ2-7 provide the parts outside the CDR3, is SQTIHQWPATLVQPVGSPLSLECTVEGTSNPNLYWYRQAAGRGLQLLFYSVGIGQISSEVPQNLSASRPQDRQFILSSKKLLLSDSGFYLCAWSVSGPGEQYFGPGTRLTVT.